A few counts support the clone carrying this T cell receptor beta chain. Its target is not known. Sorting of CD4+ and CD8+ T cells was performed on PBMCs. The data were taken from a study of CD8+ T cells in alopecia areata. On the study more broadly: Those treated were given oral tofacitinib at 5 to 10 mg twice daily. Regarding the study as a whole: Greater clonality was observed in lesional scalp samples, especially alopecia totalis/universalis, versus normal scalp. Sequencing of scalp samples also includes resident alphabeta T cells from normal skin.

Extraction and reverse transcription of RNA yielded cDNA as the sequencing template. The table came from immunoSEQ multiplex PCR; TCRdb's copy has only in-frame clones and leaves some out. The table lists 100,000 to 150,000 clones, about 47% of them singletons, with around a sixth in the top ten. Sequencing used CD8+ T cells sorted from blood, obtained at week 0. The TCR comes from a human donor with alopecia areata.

The chain's CDR3 is CASSYWGTQYF. In DNA, the CDR3 is TGTGCCAGCAGTTACTGGGGGACCCAGTACTTC. The chain has TRBV6-5 and TRBJ2-5; D gene ambiguous. Germline assignment: CDR1 MNHEY and CDR2 SVGAGI. V lost 1 base to trimming and J lost 7 bases, with 4 bases between them. This CDR3 spans 11 amino acids.